This T cell receptor beta chain was captured by sequencing in a study of blood T cell repertoires in COVID-19. Study at large: Sites in the United States, Italy and Spain provided acute and convalescent COVID-19 samples. The analysed material was cDNA or gDNA that came from T cells, B-cell-depleted T cells, or PBMCs.

As originally analysed: Reference gene primer amplification gave estimated nucleated cell counts. The data were produced by immunoSEQ multiplex PCR, yet TCRdb's version contains in-frame clones alone and is incomplete. V, J and clone size derive from that table, while D and trimming were established from the DNA sequence. The sample contains 200,000 to 300,000 clones, 75% to 85% of which appear only once. The germline V gene has CDR1 KGHSH and CDR2 LQKENI. This CDR3 spans 20 amino acids. V lost 1 base, J lost 0 bases, and 19 bases lay in between. This TCR was sampled from a woman aged 80 or older with COVID-19, enrolled during active disease. Sequencing was done on a sample of peripheral blood. This chain uses TRBV18 with TRBJ2-6; TRBD2 might be the D (5 bases). Here the CDR3 reads CASSPRSGVNPDSGANVLTF. The CDR3, as DNA: TGTGCCAGCTCACCACGTTCCGGGGTTAACCCTGACTCTGGGGCCAACGTCCTGACTTTC.